This T cell receptor beta chain originates from a study of regulatory T cells in long-lasting Graves disease. The study's findings and limits: With a few thousand shared public clonotypes, persistent patients exceeded new patients, who shared just over 950. TRBV28, TRBJ1-2 and TRBJ2-5 were segments that persistent disease favored.

Through Arm-PCR of CDR3 regions and iRepertoire HTBI primers, TCR beta libraries were built. MiXCR was run by TCRdb on the multiplex PCR reads, yielding one entry per CDR3 protein. The sample shows about 460,000 distinct CDR3 sequences, 22% of them seen only once. Many counts were recorded for this clonotype. What it recognizes is unknown. Time point indicated: persistent/refractory GD, antithyroid drugs over 5 years with positive TRAb. RNA isolated from PBMCs was used to make the TCR library. From an endocrinology department in Xi'an, China, came the patients. EDTA tubes collected 7.5 to 9 milliliters of peripheral blood. CDR3 length: 17 residues. Trimming took 8 bases from V and 0 from J, leaving 22 bases between them. Germline-derived CDR1 and CDR2 are MNHNS and SASEGT.

The material sequenced was peripheral blood mononuclear cells (PBMCs), taken when the disease was refractory, from a patient treated with antithyroid drugs. J is TRBJ2-5 and V is TRBV6-1, with D tentatively TRBD1 (10 bases). The TCR originated in a female donor with Graves disease. The DNA for the CDR3 is TGTGCCAGCCGGGACAGGGGCGCTAGCGGGAACCAAGAGACCCAGTACTTC. Its translation is CASRDRGASGNQETQYF.